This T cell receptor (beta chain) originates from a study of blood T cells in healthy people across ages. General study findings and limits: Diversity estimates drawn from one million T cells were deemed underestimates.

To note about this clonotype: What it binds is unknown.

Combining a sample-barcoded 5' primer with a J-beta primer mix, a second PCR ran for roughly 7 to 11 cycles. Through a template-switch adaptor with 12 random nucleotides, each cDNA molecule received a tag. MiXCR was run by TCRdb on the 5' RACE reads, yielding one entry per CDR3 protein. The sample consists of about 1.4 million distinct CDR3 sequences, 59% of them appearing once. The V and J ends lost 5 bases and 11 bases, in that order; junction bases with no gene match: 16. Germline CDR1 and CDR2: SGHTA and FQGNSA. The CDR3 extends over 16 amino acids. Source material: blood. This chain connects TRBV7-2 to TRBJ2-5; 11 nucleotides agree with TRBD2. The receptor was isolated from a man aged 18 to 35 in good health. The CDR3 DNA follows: TGTGCCAGCAGCGGACGAGCTAGCGGGGGGAGGGGTGAGCAGTACTTC. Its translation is CASSGRASGGRGEQYF.